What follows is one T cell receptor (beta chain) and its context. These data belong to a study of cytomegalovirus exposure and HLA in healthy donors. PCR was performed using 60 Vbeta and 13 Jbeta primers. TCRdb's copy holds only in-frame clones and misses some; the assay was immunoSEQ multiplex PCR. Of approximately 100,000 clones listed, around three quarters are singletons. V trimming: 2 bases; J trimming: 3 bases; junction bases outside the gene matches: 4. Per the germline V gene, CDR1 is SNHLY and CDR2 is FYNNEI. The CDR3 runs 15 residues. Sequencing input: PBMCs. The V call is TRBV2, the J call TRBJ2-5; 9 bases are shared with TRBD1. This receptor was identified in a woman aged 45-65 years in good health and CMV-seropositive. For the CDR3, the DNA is TGTGCCAGCAGTGAAAGGGGGACAGGGAAAGAGACCCAGTACTTC. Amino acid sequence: CASSERGTGKETQYF. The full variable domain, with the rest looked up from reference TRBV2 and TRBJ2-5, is EPEVTQTPSHQVTQMGQEVILRCVPISNHLYFYWYRQILGQKVEFLVSFYNNEISEKSEIFDDQFSVERPDGSNFTLKIRSTKLEDSAMYFCASSERGTGKETQYFGPGTRLLVL.